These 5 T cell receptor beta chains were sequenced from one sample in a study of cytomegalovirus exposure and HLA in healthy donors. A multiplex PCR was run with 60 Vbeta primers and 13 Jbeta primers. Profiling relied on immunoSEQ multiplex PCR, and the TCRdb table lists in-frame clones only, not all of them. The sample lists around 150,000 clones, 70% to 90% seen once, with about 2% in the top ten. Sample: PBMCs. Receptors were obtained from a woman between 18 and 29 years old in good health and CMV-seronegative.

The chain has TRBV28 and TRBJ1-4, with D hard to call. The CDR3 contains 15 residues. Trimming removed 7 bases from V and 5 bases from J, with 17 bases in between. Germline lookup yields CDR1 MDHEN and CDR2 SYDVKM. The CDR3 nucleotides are TGTGCCAGCACCTCAGCGGGAGCACGAAATGAAAAACTGTTTTTT. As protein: CASTSAGARNEKLFF.

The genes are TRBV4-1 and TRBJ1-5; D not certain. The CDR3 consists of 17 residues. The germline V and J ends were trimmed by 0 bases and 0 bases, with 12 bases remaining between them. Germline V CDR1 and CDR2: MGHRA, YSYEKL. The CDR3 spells CASSQEFDTYSNQPQHF. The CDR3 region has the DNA TGCGCCAGCAGCCAAGAATTCGACACGTATAGCAATCAGCCCCAGCATTTT.

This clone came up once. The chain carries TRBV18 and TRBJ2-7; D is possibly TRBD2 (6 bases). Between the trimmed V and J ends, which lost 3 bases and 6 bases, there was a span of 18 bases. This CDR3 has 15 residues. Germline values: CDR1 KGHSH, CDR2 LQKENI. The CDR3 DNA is TGTGCCAGCTCACCGAGTGGCGGGAAGAGCTCCGAGCAGTACTTC. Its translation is CASSPSGGKSSEQYF.

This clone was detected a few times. CDR3 nucleotide sequence: TGTGCCAGTAGTTCGAGGACAGCTAATCAGCCCCAGCATTTT. Translation: CASSSRTANQPQHF. The chain employs TRBV19 and TRBJ1-5; TRBD1 is a possible D gene (6 bases). The CDR3 is 14 amino acids. Germline lookup yields CDR1 LNHDA and CDR2 SQIVND (reference sequence). V dropped 5 bases and J dropped 4 bases, with 12 bases sitting between them.

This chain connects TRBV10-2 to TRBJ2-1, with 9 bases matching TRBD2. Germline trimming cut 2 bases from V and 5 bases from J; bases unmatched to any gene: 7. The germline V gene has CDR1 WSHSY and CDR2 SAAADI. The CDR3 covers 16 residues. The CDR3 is CASSEGASGTNNEQFF. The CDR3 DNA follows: TGCGCCAGCAGTGAGGGGGCTAGCGGGACCAACAATGAGCAGTTCTTC.